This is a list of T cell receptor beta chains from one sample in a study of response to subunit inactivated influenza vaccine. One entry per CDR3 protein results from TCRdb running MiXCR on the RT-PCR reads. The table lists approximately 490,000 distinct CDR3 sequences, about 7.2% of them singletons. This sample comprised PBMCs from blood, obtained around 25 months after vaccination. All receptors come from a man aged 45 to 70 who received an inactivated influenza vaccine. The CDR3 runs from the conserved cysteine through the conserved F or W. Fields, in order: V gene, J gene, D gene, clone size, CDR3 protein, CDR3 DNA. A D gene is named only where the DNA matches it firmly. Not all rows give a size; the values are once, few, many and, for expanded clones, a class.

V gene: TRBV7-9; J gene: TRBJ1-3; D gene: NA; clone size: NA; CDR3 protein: CASSLETSGSGNTIYF; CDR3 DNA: TGTGCCAGCAGCTTGGAGACCTCAGGGTCTGGAAACACCATATATTTT
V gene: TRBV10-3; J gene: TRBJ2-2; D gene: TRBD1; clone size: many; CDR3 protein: CAIKLDRGPGGELFF; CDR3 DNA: TGTGCCATCAAACTGGACAGGGGGCCAGGCGGGGAGCTGTTTTTT
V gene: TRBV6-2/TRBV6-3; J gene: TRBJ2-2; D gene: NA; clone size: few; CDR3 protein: CASTPRRTGELFF; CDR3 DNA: TGTGCCAGCACTCCAAGACGCACCGGGGAGCTGTTTTTT
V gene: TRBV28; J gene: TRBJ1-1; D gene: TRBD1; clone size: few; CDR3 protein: CASSARQGSAFF; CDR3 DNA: TGTGCCAGCAGTGCCAGACAGGGCTCAGCTTTCTTT
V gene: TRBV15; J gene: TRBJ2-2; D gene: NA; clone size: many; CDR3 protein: CATSRERYTGELFF; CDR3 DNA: TGTGCCACCAGCAGAGAGCGATACACCGGGGAGCTGTTTTTT
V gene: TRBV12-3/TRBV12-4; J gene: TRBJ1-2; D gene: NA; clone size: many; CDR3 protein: CASSQDGGSPGYTF; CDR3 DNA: TGTGCCAGCAGCCAGGACGGTGGGTCTCCTGGCTACACCTTC
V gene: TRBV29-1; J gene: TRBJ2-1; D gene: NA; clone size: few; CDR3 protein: CSVESARNNEQFF; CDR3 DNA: TGCAGCGTTGAAAGTGCACGGAACAATGAGCAGTTCTTC
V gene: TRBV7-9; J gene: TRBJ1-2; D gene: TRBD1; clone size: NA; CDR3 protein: CASSTNDRVYGYTF; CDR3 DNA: TGTGCCAGCAGCACCAACGACAGGGTTTATGGCTACACCTTC
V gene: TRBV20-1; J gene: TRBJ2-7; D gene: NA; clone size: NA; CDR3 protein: CSARDRGTSYEQYF; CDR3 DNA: TGCAGTGCTAGAGACAGGGGGACTTCCTACGAGCAGTACTTC
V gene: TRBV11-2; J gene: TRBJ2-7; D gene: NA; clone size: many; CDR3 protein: CASSARAVVGAGEQYF; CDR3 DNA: TGTGCCAGCAGCGCACGAGCGGTTGTTGGGGCAGGAGAGCAGTACTTC
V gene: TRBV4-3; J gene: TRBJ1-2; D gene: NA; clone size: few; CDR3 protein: CASSQAPGYGYTF; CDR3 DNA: TGCGCCAGCAGCCAAGCTCCCGGATATGGCTACACCTTC
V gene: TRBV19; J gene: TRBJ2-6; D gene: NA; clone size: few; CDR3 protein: CASTPWIGYGANVLTF; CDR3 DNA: TGTGCCAGTACCCCCTGGATAGGTTATGGGGCCAACGTCCTGACTTTC
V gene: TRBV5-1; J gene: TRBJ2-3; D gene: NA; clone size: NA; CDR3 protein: CASSKTGTGGTDTQYF; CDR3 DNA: TGCGCCAGCAGCAAGACCGGGACCGGCGGCACAGATACGCAGTATTTT
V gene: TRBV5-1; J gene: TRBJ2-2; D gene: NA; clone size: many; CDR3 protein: CASSLSEELFF; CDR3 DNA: TGCGCCAGCAGCTTGAGCGAGGAGCTGTTTTTT
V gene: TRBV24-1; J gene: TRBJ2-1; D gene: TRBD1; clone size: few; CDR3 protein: CATSEPGTGSTDEQFF; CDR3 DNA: TGTGCCACCAGTGAGCCCGGGACAGGGTCCACGGATGAGCAGTTCTTC
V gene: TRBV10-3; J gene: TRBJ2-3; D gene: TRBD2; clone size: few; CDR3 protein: CAISSGKDTQYF; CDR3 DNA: TGTGCCATCAGTAGCGGGAAAGATACGCAGTATTTT
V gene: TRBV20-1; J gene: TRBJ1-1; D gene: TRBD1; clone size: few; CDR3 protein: CSARAGGASEAFF; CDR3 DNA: TGCAGTGCTAGGGCAGGGGGCGCCTCTGAAGCTTTCTTT
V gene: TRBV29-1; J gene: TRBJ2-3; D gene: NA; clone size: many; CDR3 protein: CSVEGGPSTDTQYF; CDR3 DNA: TGCAGCGTTGAGGGGGGGCCTAGCACAGATACGCAGTATTTT
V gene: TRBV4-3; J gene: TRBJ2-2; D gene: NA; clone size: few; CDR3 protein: CASSQDRLTGSFTGELFF; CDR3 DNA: TGCGCCAGCAGCCAAGACCGGTTGACAGGTTCTTTCACCGGGGAGCTGTTTTTT
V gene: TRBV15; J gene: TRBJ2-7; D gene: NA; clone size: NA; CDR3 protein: CATSRPGAPYEQYF; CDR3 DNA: TGTGCCACCAGCAGGCCCGGGGCTCCCTACGAGCAGTACTTC
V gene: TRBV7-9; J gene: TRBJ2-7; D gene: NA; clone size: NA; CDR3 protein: CATSNQSYEQYF; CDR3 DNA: TGTGCCACCTCAAATCAGAGTTACGAGCAGTACTTC
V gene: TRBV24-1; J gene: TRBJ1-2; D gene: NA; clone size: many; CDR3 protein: CATSDLQEEGGYGYTF; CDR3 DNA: TGTGCCACCAGTGATTTGCAGGAGGAGGGTGGCTATGGCTACACCTTC
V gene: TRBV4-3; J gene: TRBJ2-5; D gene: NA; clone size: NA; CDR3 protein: CASSQGQIQETQYF; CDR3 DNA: TGCGCCAGCAGCCAAGGACAGATTCAAGAGACCCAGTACTTC
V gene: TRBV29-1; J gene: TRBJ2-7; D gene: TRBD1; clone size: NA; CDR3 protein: CSAIGQGRNEQYF; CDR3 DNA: TGCAGCGCCATCGGACAGGGGAGGAACGAGCAGTACTTC
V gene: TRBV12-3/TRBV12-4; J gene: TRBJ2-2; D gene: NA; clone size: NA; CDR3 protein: CASRSGFGELFF; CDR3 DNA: TGTGCCAGCAGATCCGGCTTCGGGGAGCTGTTTTTT
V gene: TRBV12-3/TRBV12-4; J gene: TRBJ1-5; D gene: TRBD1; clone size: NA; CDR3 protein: CASSLGTAYSNQPQHF; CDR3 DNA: TGTGCCAGCAGTCTTGGGACAGCTTATAGCAATCAGCCCCAGCATTTT
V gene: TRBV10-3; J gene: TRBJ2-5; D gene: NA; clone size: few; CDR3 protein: CAISESVGQETQYF; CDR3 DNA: TGTGCCATCAGTGAGTCTGTGGGTCAAGAGACCCAGTACTTC
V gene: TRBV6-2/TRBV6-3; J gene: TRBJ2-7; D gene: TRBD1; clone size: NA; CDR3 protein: CASRQLRDREHEQYF; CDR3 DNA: TGTGCCAGCAGACAACTTCGGGACAGGGAGCACGAGCAGTACTTC
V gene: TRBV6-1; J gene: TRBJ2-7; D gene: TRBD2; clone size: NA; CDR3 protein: CASSTRTSGSPYEQYF; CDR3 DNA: TGTGCCAGCAGTACCCGGACTAGCGGGAGCCCCTACGAGCAGTACTTC